One sample yielded the 6 T cell receptor beta chains listed below, sequenced in a study of tumor and adjacent non-tumor tissue in lung cancer. TCRbeta libraries were built with three rounds of nested PCR, modified from ARM-PCR. Using its own MiXCR run on the multiplex PCR reads, TCRdb lists one record per CDR3 protein. Of under 150,000 distinct CDR3 sequences in the sample, 60% to 70% were seen once. The template was RNA from unsorted bulk tissue. The specimen was lung tumor tissue. The origin of the receptors is a man in his sixties with small cell lung cancer.

With regard to this clonotype: The junction departs from germline at one end; a sequencing error may be responsible. The chain uses TRBV18 and TRBJ2-3, with D possibly matching TRBD2 (5 bases). Germline V CDR1 and CDR2: KGHSH, LQKENI. The CDR3 runs to 13 residues. The CDR3 sequence is CARSPPGLRLQYF. The CDR3 DNA reads as TGTGCCAGGTCACCACCGGGGTTGAGGCTGCAGTATTTT.

This clonotype was observed at least ten times. The CDR3 nucleotides are TGTGCCAGCAGCATGGCCAACGAGCAGTACTTC. Translation gives CASSMANEQYF. The chain combines TRBV13 with TRBJ2-7; no firm D call. Between the trimmed V and J ends, which lost 5 bases and 5 bases, there was a span of 7 bases. Germline lookup yields CDR1 PRHDT and CDR2 FYEKMQ (reference sequence). The CDR3 length is 11 residues.

V usage is TRBV4-1 and J usage is TRBJ2-7; D might be TRBD2 (6 bases). The CDR3 sequence is 12 residues long. Per germline, CDR1 MGHRA and CDR2 YSYEKL. The CDR3 DNA follows: TGCGCCATCAGCCAAGGAGGGGTCGAGCAGTACGTC. Protein: CAISQGGVEQYV.

The chain is built from TRBV4-1 and TRBJ2-1; 10 bases fit TRBD2. The CDR3 sequence is 18 residues long. Germline-derived CDR1 and CDR2 are MGHRA and YSYEKL. The V gene end was trimmed by 0 bases and the J gene end by 2 bases; junction bases not matched to a gene: 7. CDR3 in amino acids: CASSQDPLGLAPYNEQFF. CDR3 nucleotide sequence: TGCGCCAGCAGCCAAGATCCTTTGGGACTAGCGCCCTACAATGAGCAGTTCTTC.

This clonotype was picked up a small number of times. The chain carries TRBV4-1 and TRBJ2-7, with D possibly being TRBD1 or TRBD2 (5 bases each). V lost 1 base and J lost 2, with 12 bases in between. In germline, CDR1 is MGHRA, CDR2 YSYEKL. CDR3 size: 15 residues. CDR3 in amino acids: CASSQAGTVTYEQYF. The CDR3 coding sequence is TGCGCCAGCAGCCAAGCTGGGACGGTTACCTACGAGCAGTACTTC.

On this clonotype: With a much larger clone just one base away, this may be a read error. The chain employs TRBV27 and TRBJ2-1; the D is unclear. CDR1 is MNHEY, CDR2 SMNVEV, per germline (reference sequence). CDR3 length equals 14 residues. As DNA, the CDR3 is TGTGCCAGCTCAAAGAGTGGCAGTTACAATGAGCGGTTCTTC. Its translation: CASSKSGSYNERFF.